The sequence of this TCR beta chain was determined in a study of naive and memory T cell subsets. General study results and limits: Clonotypes are single alpha or beta chains, not paired receptors. From naive to CM, EM and EMRA, diversity decreased and Gini increased. Naive repertoires, especially CD8, held a few larger clonotypes, possibly memory cells re-expressing CD45RA. Between naive and memory subsets, TCR abundance power law exponents differed.

This clonotype occurred many times. Its antigen remains unidentified. This CDR3 is 16 amino acids long. Germline CDR1 reads PRHDT; CDR2 reads FYEKMQ (reference sequence). The trim removed 5 bases at V and 1 base at J, leaving 7 bases unmatched. Two oligonucleotides, mixed equimolar, formed the beta constant-region primer covering TRBC1 and TRBC2. Ligated cDNA was amplified by four rounds of PCR with nested alpha and beta constant-region primers and SP2. An oligonucleotide with the SP2 primer and a 12-nucleotide UMI was ligated to the cDNA 3' end. TCRdb redid the calling of the UMI-ligation and nested PCR reads with MiXCR, one entry per CDR3 protein. The sample contains 90,000 to 120,000 distinct CDR3 sequences, roughly 15% of which appear only once.

The chain combines TRBV13 with TRBJ2-5; 10 nucleotides line up with TRBD2. The specimen was naive CD8+ T cells from blood. The clonotype was recovered from a human donor in good health. CDR3 sequence: CASSPRTSGAQETQYF. CDR3 DNA: TGTGCCAGCAGCCCAAGGACTAGCGGAGCCCAAGAGACCCAGTACTTC.